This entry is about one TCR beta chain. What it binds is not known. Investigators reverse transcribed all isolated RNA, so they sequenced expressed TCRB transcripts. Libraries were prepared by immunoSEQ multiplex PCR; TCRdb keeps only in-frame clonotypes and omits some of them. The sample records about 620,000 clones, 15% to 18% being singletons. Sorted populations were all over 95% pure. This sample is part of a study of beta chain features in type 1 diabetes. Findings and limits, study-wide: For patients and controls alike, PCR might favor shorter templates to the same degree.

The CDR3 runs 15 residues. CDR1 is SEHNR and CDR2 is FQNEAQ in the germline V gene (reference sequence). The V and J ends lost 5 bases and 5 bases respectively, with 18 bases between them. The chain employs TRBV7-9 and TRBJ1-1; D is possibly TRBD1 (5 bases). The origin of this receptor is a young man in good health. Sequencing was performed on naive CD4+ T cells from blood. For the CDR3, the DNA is TGTGCCAGCAGCCCGGGAACCGACTGGGGGACTGAAGCTTTCTTT. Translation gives CASSPGTDWGTEAFF.